This record covers a single T cell receptor beta chain. The antigen is undetermined. The sample comes from a study of T cell responses to AZD1222 COVID-19 vaccine. Study-level points and caveats: Among spike-specific TCRs, nearly half reportedly target unmutated variant regions. At 160-218 and 743-854, vaccine-associated CD4 TCRs were dominant, and they spanned spike.

Sequencing used immunoSEQ multiplex PCR; TCRdb keeps in-frame clones, though not all of them. The data contain 150,000 to 200,000 clones, 91% of them singletons. Germline V gene sequence: CDR1 GTSNPN, CDR2 SVGIG (reference sequence). The CDR3 runs to 15 residues. Deletions cut 1 base from V and 0 bases from J, with 11 bases between. The sample consisted of peripheral blood, taken on day 0 of AZD1222 vaccination. The sequence was obtained from an adult in good health. The V and J genes are TRBV30 and TRBJ2-3; D gene ambiguous. The CDR3 region is CAWSATDPSTDTQYF. In nucleotides, the CDR3 is TGTGCCTGGAGTGCGACCGACCCTAGCACAGATACGCAGTATTTT.